These T cell receptor beta chains were read from a single sample in a study of shared clonotypes between healthy human individuals. Libraries were prepared by immunoSEQ multiplex PCR; TCRdb keeps only in-frame clonotypes and omits some of them. Among some 1.5 million clones listed, roughly 96% were seen once. The sample consisted of naive CD4+ T cells sorted from blood. Receptors originate from a man aged 30 to 45 in good health. Each CDR3 is given with its conserved first and last residue.

18 TRBJ1-1 TRBV9 CASSPYPLAGGMNTEAFF
14 TRBJ2-1 TRBV6-6 CASSPRTDYNEQFF
13 TRBJ1-1 TRBV5-5 CASSLATRDEAFF
14 TRBJ2-3 TRBV4-3 CASSSTGPTDTQYF
17 TRBJ2-3 TRBV18 CASSPVRQGAERDTQYF
15 TRBJ1-2 TRBV27 CASSLSGTGGFGYTF
15 TRBJ1-3 TRBV15 CATTRDPTAGNTIYF
14 TRBJ2-7 TRBV5-1 CASSPRQQHYEQYF
15 TRBJ2-2 TRBV7-2 CASSLGVAVTGELFF
17 TRBJ2-2 TRBV14 CASSLELAGVTVGELFF
14 TRBJ2-1 TRBV29-1 CSVGSGTTPGEQFF
16 TRBJ2-2 TRBV28 CASSLMMERATGELFF
15 TRBJ2-5 TRBV7-9 CASSSGTVKTPTQYF
14 TRBJ1-4 TRBV18 CASSPLQGREKLFF
14 TRBJ2-1 TRBV5-1 CASSPGSTYNEQFF
17 TRBJ2-3 TRBV5-1 CASSPRAGASNTDTQYF
16 TRBJ2-1 TRBV4-3 CASSLFGTSGYNEQFF
16 TRBJ1-4 TRBV5-5 CASSSSRAPANEKLFF
12 TRBJ1-1 TRBV19 CASQEWPAEAFF
13 TRBJ1-2 TRBV28 CASKAGGDYGYTF
16 TRBJ2-2 TRBV28 CASSPIGDRGTGELFF
17 TRBJ2-1 TRBV4-3 CASSQDHRGFSYNEQFF